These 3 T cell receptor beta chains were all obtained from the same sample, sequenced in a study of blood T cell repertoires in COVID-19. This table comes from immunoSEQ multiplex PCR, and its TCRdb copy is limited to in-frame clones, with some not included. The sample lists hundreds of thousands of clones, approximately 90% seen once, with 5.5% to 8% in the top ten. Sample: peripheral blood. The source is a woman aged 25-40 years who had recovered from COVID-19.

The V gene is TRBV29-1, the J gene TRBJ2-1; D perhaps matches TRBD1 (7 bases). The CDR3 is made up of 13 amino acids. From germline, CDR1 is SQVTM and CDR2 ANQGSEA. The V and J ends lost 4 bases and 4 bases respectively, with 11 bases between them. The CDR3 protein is CSVGGTDYNEQFF. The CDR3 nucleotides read TGCAGCGTTGGCGGGACAGATTACAATGAGCAGTTCTTC.

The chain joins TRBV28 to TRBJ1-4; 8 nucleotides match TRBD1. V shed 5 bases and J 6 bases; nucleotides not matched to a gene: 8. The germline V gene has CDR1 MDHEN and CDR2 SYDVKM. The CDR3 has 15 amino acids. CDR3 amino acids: CASSQRTGLDEKLFF. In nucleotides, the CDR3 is TGTGCCAGCAGTCAACGGACAGGGTTGGATGAAAAACTGTTTTTT.

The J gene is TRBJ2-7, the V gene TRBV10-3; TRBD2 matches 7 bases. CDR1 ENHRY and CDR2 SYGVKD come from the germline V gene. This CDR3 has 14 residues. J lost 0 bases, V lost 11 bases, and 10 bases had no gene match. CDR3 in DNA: TGTGCCGCAGGTGGGGAGGGGCTCTCCTACGAGCAGTACTTC. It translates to CAAGGEGLSYEQYF.